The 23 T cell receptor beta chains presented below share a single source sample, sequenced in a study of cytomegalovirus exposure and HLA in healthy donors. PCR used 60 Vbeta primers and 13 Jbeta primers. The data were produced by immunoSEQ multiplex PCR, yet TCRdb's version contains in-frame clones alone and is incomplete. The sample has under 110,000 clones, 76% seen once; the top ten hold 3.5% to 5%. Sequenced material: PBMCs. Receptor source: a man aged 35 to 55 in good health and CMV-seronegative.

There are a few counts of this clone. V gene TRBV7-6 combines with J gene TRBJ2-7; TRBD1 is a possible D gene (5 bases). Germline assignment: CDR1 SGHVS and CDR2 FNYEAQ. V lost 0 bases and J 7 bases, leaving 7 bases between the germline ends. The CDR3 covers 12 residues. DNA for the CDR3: TGTGCCAGCAGCTTAGCGGCAGGGGAGCAGTACTTC. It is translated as CASSLAAGEQYF.

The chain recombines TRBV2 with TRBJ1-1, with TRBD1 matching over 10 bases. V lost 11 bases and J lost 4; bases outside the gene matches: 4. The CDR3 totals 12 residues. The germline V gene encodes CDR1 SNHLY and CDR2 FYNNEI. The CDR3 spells CAGQGEGTEAFF. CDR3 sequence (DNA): TGTGCCGGACAGGGGGAGGGCACTGAAGCTTTCTTT. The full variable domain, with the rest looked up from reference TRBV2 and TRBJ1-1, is EPEVTQTPSHQVTQMGQEVILRCVPISNHLYFYWYRQILGQKVEFLVSFYNNEISEKSEIFDDQFSVERPDGSNFTLKIRSTKLEDSAMYFCAGQGEGTEAFFGQGTRLTVV.

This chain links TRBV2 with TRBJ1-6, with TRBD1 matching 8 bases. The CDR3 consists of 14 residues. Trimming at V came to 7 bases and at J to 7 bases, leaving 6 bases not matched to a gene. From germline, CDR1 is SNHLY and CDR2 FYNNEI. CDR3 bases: TGTGCCAGCAATCTGGGACAGGCCAATTCACCCCTCCACTTT. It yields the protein CASNLGQANSPLHF.

CDR3 amino acids: CASSLAGGTNEKLFF. The CDR3 nucleotides read TGTGCCAGCAGCTTAGCAGGAGGGACTAATGAAAAACTGTTTTTT. The chain has TRBV7-2 and TRBJ1-4; no clear D. Looked up from germline, CDR1 is SGHTA and CDR2 is FQGNSA. V lost 0 bases and J lost 2, with 7 bases in between. The CDR3 consists of 15 residues.

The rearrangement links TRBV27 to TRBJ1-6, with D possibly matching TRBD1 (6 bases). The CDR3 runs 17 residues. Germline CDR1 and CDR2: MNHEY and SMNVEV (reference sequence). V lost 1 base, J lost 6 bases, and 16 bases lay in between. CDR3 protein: CASSLFEQGIGNSPLHF. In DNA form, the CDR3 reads TGTGCCAGCAGTTTATTCGAACAGGGAATCGGTAATTCACCCCTCCACTTT.

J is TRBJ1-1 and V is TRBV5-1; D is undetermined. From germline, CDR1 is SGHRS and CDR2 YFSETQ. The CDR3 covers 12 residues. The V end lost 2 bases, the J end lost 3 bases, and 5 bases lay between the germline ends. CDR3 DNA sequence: TGCGCCAGCAGCTTCAGTGACACTGAAGCTTTCTTT. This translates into CASSFSDTEAFF.

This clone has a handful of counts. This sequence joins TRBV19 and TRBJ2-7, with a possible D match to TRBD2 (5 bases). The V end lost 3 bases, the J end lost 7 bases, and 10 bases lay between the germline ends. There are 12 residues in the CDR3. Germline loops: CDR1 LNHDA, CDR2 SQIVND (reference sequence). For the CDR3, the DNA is TGTGCCAGTAGTATGAGGGCCTGGGAGCAGTACTTC. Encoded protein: CASSMRAWEQYF.

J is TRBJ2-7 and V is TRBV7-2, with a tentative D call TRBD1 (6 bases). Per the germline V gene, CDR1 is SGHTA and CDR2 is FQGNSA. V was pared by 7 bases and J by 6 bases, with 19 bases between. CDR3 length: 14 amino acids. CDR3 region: CASIRSPRGSEQYF. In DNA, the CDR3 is TGTGCCAGCATCCGATCTCCCAGGGGTTCCGAGCAGTACTTC.

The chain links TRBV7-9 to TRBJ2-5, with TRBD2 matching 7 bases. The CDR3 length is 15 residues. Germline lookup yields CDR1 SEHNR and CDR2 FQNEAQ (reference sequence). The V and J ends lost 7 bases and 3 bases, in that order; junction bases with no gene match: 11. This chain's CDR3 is CASTTWGGTKETQYF. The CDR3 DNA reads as TGTGCCAGCACCACCTGGGGGGGGACCAAAGAGACCCAGTACTTC.

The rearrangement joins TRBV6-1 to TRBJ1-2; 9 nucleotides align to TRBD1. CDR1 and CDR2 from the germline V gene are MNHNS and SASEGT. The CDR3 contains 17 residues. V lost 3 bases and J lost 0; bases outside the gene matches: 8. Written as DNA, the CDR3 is TGTGCCAGCAGTGACAGGGACAGGGAATCCGCTAACTATGGCTACACCTTC. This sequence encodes CASSDRDRESANYGYTF.

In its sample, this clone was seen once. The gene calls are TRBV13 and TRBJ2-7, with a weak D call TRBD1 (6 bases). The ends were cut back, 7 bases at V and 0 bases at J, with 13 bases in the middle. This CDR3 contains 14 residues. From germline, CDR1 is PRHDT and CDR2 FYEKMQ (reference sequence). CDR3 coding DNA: TGTGCCAGCACTTCAGGGGCAGACTCCTACGAGCAGTACTTC. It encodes CASTSGADSYEQYF.

The CDR3 bases are TGTGCCAGCAGTGCCTACAGGGGAAAAGGGGATGGCTACACCTTC. Its protein is CASSAYRGKGDGYTF. The chain combines TRBV6-1 with TRBJ1-2; 7 positions match TRBD1. The germline V gene encodes CDR1 MNHNS and CDR2 SASEGT. V lost 4 bases to trimming and J lost 6 bases; unmatched junction nucleotides: 11. This CDR3 has 15 amino acids.

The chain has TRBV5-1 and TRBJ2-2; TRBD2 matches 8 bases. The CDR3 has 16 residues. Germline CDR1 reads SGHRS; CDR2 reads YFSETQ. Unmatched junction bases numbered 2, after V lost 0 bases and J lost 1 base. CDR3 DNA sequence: TGCGCCAGCAGCTTGGTGGCGGGGGGGAACACCGGGGAGCTGTTTTTT. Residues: CASSLVAGGNTGELFF. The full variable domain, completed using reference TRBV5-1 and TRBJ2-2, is KAGVTQTPRYLIKTRGQQVTLSCSPISGHRSVSWYQQTPGQGLQFLFEYFSETQRNKGNFPGRFSGRQFSNSRSEMNVSTLELGDSALYLCASSLVAGGNTGELFFGEGSRLTVL.

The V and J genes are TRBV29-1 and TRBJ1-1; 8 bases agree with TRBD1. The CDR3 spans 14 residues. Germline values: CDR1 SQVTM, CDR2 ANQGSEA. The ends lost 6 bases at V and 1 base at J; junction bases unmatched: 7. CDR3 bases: TGCAGCGTCTCAACCGGGACAGGGAACACTGAAGCTTTCTTT. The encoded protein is CSVSTGTGNTEAFF.

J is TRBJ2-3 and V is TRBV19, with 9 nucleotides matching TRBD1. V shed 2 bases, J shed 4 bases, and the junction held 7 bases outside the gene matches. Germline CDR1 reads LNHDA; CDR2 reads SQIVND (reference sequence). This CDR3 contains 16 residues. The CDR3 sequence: CASSILTGTGSDTQYF. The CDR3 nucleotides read TGTGCCAGTAGTATACTCACCGGGACAGGGTCAGATACGCAGTATTTT.

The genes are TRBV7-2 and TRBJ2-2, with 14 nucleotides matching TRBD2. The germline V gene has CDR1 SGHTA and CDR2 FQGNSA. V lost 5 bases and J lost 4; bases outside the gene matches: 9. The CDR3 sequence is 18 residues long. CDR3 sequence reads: CASSPRLAGGPSTGELFF. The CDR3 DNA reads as TGTGCCAGCAGCCCCCGACTAGCGGGGGGGCCGAGCACCGGGGAGCTGTTTTTT.

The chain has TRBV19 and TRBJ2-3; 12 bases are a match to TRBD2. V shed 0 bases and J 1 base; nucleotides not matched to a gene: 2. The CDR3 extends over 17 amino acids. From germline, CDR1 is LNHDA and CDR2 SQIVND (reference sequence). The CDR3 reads CASSIETSGGRTDTQYF. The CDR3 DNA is TGTGCCAGTAGTATAGAGACTAGCGGGGGCCGCACAGATACGCAGTATTTT.

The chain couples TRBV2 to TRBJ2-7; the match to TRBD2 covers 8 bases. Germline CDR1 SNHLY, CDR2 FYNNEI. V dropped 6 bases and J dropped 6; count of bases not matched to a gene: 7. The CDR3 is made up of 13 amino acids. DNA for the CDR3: TGTGCCAGCAGCCCGGGACTAGGCGGCGAGCAGTACTTC. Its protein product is CASSPGLGGEQYF. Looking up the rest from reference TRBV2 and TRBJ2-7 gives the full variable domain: EPEVTQTPSHQVTQMGQEVILRCVPISNHLYFYWYRQILGQKVEFLVSFYNNEISEKSEIFDDQFSVERPDGSNFTLKIRSTKLEDSAMYFCASSPGLGGEQYFGPGTRLTVT.

This CDR3 is CASSLRTGNTEAFF. Here the CDR3 DNA reads TGCGCCAGCAGCTTGAGGACAGGGAACACTGAAGCTTTCTTT. The J gene is TRBJ1-1, the V gene TRBV5-1; 7 bases match TRBD1. The trim removed 1 base at V and 1 base at J, leaving 1 base unmatched. Germline-derived CDR1 and CDR2 are SGHRS and YFSETQ. The CDR3 has 14 residues. Drawing the rest from reference TRBV5-1 and TRBJ1-1, the complete variable domain is KAGVTQTPRYLIKTRGQQVTLSCSPISGHRSVSWYQQTPGQGLQFLFEYFSETQRNKGNFPGRFSGRQFSNSRSEMNVSTLELGDSALYLCASSLRTGNTEAFFGQGTRLTVV.

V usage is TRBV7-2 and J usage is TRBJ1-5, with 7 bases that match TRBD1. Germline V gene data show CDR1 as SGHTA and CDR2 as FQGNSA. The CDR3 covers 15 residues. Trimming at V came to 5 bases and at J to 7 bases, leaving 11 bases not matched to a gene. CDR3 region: CASSAYRGSGQPQHF. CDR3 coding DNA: TGTGCCAGCAGCGCGTACAGGGGTTCTGGACAGCCCCAGCATTTT.

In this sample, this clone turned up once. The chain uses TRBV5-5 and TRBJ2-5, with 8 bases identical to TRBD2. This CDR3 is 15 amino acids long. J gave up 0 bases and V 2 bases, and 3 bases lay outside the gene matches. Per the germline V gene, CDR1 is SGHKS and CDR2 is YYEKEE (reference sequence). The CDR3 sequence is CASSFSGGYQETQYF. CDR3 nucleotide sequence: TGTGCCAGCAGCTTTTCGGGGGGGTACCAAGAGACCCAGTACTTC.

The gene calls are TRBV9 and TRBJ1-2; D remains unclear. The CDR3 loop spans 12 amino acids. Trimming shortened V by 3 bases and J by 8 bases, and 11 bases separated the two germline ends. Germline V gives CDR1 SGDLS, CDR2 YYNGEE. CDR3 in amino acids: CASSAGREGYTF. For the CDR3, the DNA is TGTGCCAGCAGCGCGGGAAGGGAAGGCTACACCTTC.

CDR3 residues: CASSSGTGNQPQHF. The CDR3, as DNA: TGTGCCAGCAGTTCGGGAACGGGCAATCAGCCCCAGCATTTT. The rearrangement links TRBV5-4 to TRBJ1-5; D is uncertain. The CDR3 runs to 14 residues. V lost 5 bases to trimming and J lost 2 bases, with 11 bases between them. Germline lookup yields CDR1 SGHNT and CDR2 YYREEE (reference sequence).